This TCR beta chain was identified in a study of CXCR3-negative and CXCR3-positive naive CD8 T cells. Whole-study results and caveats: TRBV-TRBJ usage matched between naive CXCR3-negative and CXCR3-positive cells but not between memory cells. Both naive subsets had comparably high diversity; memory CD8+ cells much lower. More hydrophobic TRB CDR3s were found in CXCR3-positive naive cells than in CXCR3-negative naive cells.

UMI labels and 5' RACE were used to prepare the TRB cDNA libraries. TCRdb reworked the 5' RACE reads into one entry per CDR3 protein, no DNA. The sample has 100,000 to 150,000 distinct CDR3 sequences; the top ten hold 0.45% to 0.6%. Germline V gene sequence: CDR1 SEHNR, CDR2 FQNEAQ (reference sequence). This CDR3 spans 15 amino acids. Comment on this clonotype: Its antigen is as yet unknown.

The source is a human donor in good health. Some clones in this sample may be carry-over from other donors' samples. This rearrangement joins TRBV7-9 to TRBJ2-1; TCRdb outputs TRBD1, but without DNA this stays unchecked. The sample was naive CXCR3- CD8+ T cells from blood. The sample's subset: CD45RO-CCR7+CD27+CD95- naive CD8+ T cells lacking CXCR3 (TNR3-). The CDR3 loop reads CASSFGTGMYNEQFF.